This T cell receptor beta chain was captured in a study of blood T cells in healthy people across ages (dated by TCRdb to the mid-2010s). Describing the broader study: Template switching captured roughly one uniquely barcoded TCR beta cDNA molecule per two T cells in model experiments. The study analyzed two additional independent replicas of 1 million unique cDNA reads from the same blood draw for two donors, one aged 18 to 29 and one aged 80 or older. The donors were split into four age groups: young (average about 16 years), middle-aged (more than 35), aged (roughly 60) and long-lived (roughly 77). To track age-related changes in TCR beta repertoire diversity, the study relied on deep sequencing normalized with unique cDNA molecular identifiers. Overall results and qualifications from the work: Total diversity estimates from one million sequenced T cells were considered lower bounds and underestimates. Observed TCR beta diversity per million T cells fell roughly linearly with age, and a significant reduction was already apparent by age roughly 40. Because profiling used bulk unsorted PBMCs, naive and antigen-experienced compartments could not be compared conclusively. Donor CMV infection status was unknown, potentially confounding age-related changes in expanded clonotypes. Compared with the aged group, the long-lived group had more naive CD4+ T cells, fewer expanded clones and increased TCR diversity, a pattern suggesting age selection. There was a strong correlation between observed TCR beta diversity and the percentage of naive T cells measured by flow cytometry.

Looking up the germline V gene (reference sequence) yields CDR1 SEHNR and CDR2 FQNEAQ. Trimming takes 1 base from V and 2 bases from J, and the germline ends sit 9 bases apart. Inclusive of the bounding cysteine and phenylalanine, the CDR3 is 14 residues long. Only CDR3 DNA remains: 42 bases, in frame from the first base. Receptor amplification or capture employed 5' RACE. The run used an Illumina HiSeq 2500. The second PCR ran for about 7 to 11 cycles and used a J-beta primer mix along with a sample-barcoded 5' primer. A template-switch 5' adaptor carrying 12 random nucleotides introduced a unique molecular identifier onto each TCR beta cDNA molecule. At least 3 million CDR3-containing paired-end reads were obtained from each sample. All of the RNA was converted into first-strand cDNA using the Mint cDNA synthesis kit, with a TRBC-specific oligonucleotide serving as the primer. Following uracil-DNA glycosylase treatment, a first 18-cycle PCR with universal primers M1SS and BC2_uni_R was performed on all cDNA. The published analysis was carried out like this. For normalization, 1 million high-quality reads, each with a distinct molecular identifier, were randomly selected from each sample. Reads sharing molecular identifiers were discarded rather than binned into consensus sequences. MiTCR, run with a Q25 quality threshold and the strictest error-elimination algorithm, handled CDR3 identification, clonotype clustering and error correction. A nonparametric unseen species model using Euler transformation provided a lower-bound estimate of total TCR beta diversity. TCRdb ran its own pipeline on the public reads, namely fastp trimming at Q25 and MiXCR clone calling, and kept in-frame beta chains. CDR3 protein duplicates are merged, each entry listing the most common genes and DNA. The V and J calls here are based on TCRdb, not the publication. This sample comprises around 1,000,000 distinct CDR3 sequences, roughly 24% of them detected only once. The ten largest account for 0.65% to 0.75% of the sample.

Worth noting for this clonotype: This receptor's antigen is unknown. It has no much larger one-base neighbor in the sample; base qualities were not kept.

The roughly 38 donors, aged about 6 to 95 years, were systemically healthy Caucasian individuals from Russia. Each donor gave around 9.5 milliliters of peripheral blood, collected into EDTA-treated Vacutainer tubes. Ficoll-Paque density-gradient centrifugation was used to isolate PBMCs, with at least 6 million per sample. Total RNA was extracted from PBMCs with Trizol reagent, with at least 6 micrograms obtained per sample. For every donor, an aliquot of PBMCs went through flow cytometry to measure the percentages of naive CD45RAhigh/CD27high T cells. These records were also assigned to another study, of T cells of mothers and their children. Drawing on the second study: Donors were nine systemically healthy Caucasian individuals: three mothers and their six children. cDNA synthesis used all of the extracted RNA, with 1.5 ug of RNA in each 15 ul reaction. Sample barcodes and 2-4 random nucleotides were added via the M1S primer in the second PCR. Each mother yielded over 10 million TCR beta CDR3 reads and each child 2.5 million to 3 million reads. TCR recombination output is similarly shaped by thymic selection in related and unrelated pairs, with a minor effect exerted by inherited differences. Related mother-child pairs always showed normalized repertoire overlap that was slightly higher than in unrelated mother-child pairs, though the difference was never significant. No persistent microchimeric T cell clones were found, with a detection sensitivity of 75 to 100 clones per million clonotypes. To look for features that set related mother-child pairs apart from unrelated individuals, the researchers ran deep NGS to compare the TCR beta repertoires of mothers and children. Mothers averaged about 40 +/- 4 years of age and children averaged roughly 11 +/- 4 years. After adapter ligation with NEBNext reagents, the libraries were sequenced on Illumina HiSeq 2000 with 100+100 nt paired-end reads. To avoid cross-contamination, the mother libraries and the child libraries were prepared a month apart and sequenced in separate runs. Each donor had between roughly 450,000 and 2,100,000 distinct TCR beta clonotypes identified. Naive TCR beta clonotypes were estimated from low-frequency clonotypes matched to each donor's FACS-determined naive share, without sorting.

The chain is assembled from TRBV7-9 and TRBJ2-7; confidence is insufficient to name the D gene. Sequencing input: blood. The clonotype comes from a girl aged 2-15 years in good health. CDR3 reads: CASSLDGKPYEQYF. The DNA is TGTGCCAGCAGCTTAGACGGTAAACCCTACGAGCAGTACTTC.